This entry lists 18 T cell receptor beta chains sequenced from one sample in a study of control samples from healthy donors and cancer patients. The method was immunoSEQ multiplex PCR; TCRdb's version includes in-frame clones alone and lacks a portion of them. Of roughly 14,000 clones listed, more than 75% are singletons. Sequencing was performed on PBMCs. Source of these receptors: a woman between 70 and 85 years old with colorectal cancer.

The chain uses TRBV11-2 and TRBJ2-1; D might be TRBD2 (7 bases). V was shortened by 4 bases and J by 7 bases, with 14 bases between the two germline ends. This CDR3 is 14 amino acids long. From germline, CDR1 is SGHAT and CDR2 FQNNGV. Here the CDR3 DNA reads TGTGCCAGCAGCTCGAGGACAGCGGGGAATGAGCAGTTCTTC. This translates into CASSSRTAGNEQFF.

The rearrangement uses TRBV11-2 and TRBJ1-1; no reliable D call. CDR3 length: 13 amino acids. V lost 5 bases and J lost 5, with 12 bases in between. CDR1 and CDR2 (germline): SGHAT, FQNNGV. The CDR3: CASSPQPRTEAFF. DNA of the CDR3: TGTGCCAGCAGCCCCCAGCCCCGTACTGAAGCTTTCTTT.

The chain links TRBV2 to TRBJ2-4; 7 bases agree with TRBD2. This CDR3 region has 17 residues. Per the germline V gene, CDR1 is SNHLY and CDR2 is FYNNEI. The V segment lost 3 bases and the J segment 3 bases; nucleotides outside the gene matches: 11. This CDR3 reads CASSDLPGRGGKNIQYF. CDR3 bases: TGTGCCAGCAGTGATTTACCAGGGAGGGGAGGCAAAAACATTCAGTACTTC. Full variable domain (rest looked up from reference TRBV2 and TRBJ2-4): EPEVTQTPSHQVTQMGQEVILRCVPISNHLYFYWYRQILGQKVEFLVSFYNNEISEKSEIFDDQFSVERPDGSNFTLKIRSTKLEDSAMYFCASSDLPGRGGKNIQYFGAGTRLSVL.

The chain joins TRBV24-1 to TRBJ2-7, with 8 bases aligning to TRBD1. The CDR3 length is 14 residues. Germline V lookup: CDR1 KGHDR, CDR2 SFDVKD. The V and J ends lost 12 bases and 4 bases, in that order; junction bases with no gene match: 13. CDR3 in DNA: TGTGCCGGCGCGGGGACAGGAAAGCGGTACGAGCAGTACTTC. This gives the protein CAGAGTGKRYEQYF.

This clone is large by share. The V gene is TRBV6-5, the J gene TRBJ2-3; 7 nucleotides agree with TRBD2. The CDR3 loop spans 13 amino acids. The trim removed 8 bases at V and 2 bases at J, leaving 4 bases unmatched. Germline V CDR1 and CDR2: MNHEY, SVGAGI. The CDR3 loop reads CASGGGFTDTQYF. In DNA form, the CDR3 reads TGTGCCAGCGGGGGGGGATTCACAGATACGCAGTATTTT.

The V call is TRBV29-1, the J call TRBJ2-5, with 7 bases identical to TRBD1. There are 13 residues in the CDR3. CDR1 is SQVTM and CDR2 is ANQGSEA in the germline V gene. J gave up 7 bases and V 0 bases, and 5 bases lay outside the gene matches. CDR3 protein: CSVEERGPGTQYF. CDR3 in DNA: TGCAGCGTTGAAGAGAGGGGGCCGGGGACCCAGTACTTC.

This chain joins TRBV7-9 and TRBJ2-7; tentatively, D is TRBD2 (5 bases). V lost 5 bases, J lost 7 bases, and 21 bases lay in between. The germline V gene has CDR1 SEHNR and CDR2 FQNEAQ (reference sequence). This CDR3 is 15 amino acids long. The CDR3 DNA sequence: TGTGCCAGCAGCCCGGAGTGGGAGCCTGATGGTGAGCAGTACTTC. Translation gives CASSPEWEPDGEQYF.

This clone has a single count. The chain is built from TRBV9 and TRBJ2-1, with 9 bases matching TRBD2. This CDR3 region has 15 residues. The germline gives CDR1 SGDLS, CDR2 YYNGEE. The junction had 2 bases not matched to a gene; V was cut back by 3 bases and J by 1 base. CDR3 loop: CASSASGGSYNEQFF. The CDR3 DNA sequence: TGTGCCAGCAGCGCAAGCGGGGGGTCCTACAATGAGCAGTTCTTC.

This sequence joins TRBV5-6 and TRBJ2-7; D remains unclear. Trimming stripped 4 bases from V and 7 bases from J, with 12 bases between. Germline-derived CDR1 and CDR2 are SGHDT and YYEEEE. The CDR3 consists of 12 residues. The CDR3, as DNA: TGTGCCAGCAGCGCCGGCCTAGGGGAGCAGTACTTC. The encoded protein is CASSAGLGEQYF.

CDR3 DNA sequence: TGTGCCAGCGGACTAGCGGGATTCGGGGAGCAGTACTTC. Amino acid sequence: CASGLAGFGEQYF. V and J are TRBV2 and TRBJ2-7; TRBD2 agrees at 12 bases. Unmatched junction bases numbered 6, after V lost 8 bases and J lost 7 bases. CDR3 length: 13 residues. Per germline, CDR1 SNHLY and CDR2 FYNNEI.

CDR3 DNA: TGTGCCAGCAGCCCCACGAGACTAGCGGGGGGCTGGGGTGAGCAGTTCTTC. The encoded protein is CASSPTRLAGGWGEQFF. V usage is TRBV7-2 and J usage is TRBJ2-1; 13 positions agree with TRBD2. The trim removed 5 bases at V and 9 bases at J, leaving 13 bases unmatched. Germline V gene data show CDR1 as SGHTA and CDR2 as FQGNSA. This CDR3 has 17 amino acids.

The chain couples TRBV29-1 to TRBJ1-2; the D gene is possibly TRBD1 (6 bases). The CDR3 runs to 12 residues. Germline V gene lookup returns CDR1 SQVTM and CDR2 ANQGSEA. V lost 4 bases to trimming and J lost 5 bases, with 11 bases between them. CDR3 protein: CSVGDKGYGYTF. CDR3 in DNA: TGCAGCGTTGGGGACAAAGGATATGGCTACACCTTC.

This clone was picked up one time. The rearrangement uses TRBV9 and TRBJ1-2; D may be TRBD1 (6 bases). The CDR3 sequence is 16 residues long. V shed 3 bases and J shed 4 bases, with 19 bases lying between them. CDR1 is SGDLS, CDR2 YYNGEE, per germline. For the CDR3, the DNA is TGTGCCAGCAGCGCAGGGGTGGGGGAGACAGTCTATGGCTACACCTTC. As protein: CASSAGVGETVYGYTF.

This chain joins TRBV5-5 and TRBJ2-2; D might be TRBD1 (5 bases). Trimming took off 3 bases at V and 15 bases at J, with 18 bases between the two ends. Per germline, CDR1 SGHKS and CDR2 YYEKEE (reference sequence). The CDR3 totals 13 residues. CDR3 protein: CASSSSLAGKVFF. In DNA form, the CDR3 reads TGTGCCAGCAGCTCCTCTTTGGCAGGGAAGGTGTTTTTT.

This chain connects TRBV11-1 to TRBJ2-1; 10 bases match TRBD1. Losses at the gene ends were 5 bases for V and 7 bases for J; bases not matched to a gene: 11. The CDR3 extends over 16 amino acids. CDR1 and CDR2 from the germline V gene are SGHAT and FQDESV (reference sequence). Here the CDR3 reads CASSPGGGQGRNEQFF. The DNA for the CDR3 is TGTGCCAGCAGCCCCGGGGGGGGACAGGGGAGGAATGAGCAGTTCTTC.

This clone was seen just once. This chain joins TRBV5-1 and TRBJ2-1; D perhaps matches TRBD2 (6 bases). V lost 4 bases to trimming and J lost 5 bases, with 16 bases between them. The CDR3 sequence is 15 residues long. The V gene's germline CDR1 is SGHRS and CDR2 YFSETQ. CDR3 coding DNA: TGCGCCAGCAGCCCGTCAAGCGGGTACCACAATGAGCAGTTCTTC. Its translation is CASSPSSGYHNEQFF. The full variable domain, in which reference TRBV5-1 and TRBJ2-1 provide the parts outside the CDR3, is KAGVTQTPRYLIKTRGQQVTLSCSPISGHRSVSWYQQTPGQGLQFLFEYFSETQRNKGNFPGRFSGRQFSNSRSEMNVSTLELGDSALYLCASSPSSGYHNEQFFGPGTRLTVL.

V gene TRBV7-2 combines with J gene TRBJ2-3; D remains unclear. The CDR3 totals 12 residues. V gave up 1 base and J gave up 4 bases, with 3 bases separating them. Germline values: CDR1 SGHTA, CDR2 FQGNSA. CDR3 nucleotide sequence: TGTGCCAGCAGCTTAGGGGCAGATACGCAGTATTTT. It is translated as CASSLGADTQYF.

The rearrangement joins TRBV3-1 (or the pseudogene TRBV3-2) to TRBJ2-6, with unresolved D. This CDR3 is 14 amino acids long. Deletions cut 4 bases from V and 0 bases from J, with 4 bases between. Germline CDR1 and CDR2: LGHDT and YNNKEL (reference sequence). CDR3 coding DNA: TGTGCCAGCAGCCGAGACTCTGGGGCCAACGTCCTGACTTTC. Translation: CASSRDSGANVLTF.